Listed below are T cell receptor beta chains from one sample, sequenced in a study of cytomegalovirus exposure and HLA in healthy donors. TCRdb keeps only in-frame clones here, not all; method: immunoSEQ multiplex PCR. The data hold 150,000 to 200,000 clones, with 60% to 85% observed a single time. Sequencing input: PBMCs. The receptors shown here come from a male donor in good health and CMV-seropositive. The CDR3 runs from the conserved cysteine through the conserved F or W. The order of the fields is CDR3 protein, CDR3 DNA, J gene, clone size, V gene, D gene. A D gene is named only where the DNA matches it firmly. Part of the rows lack a size; the others show once, few, many or a class for expanded clones.

cdr3_aa: CASRGRYEQYF
cdr3_nt: TGTGCCAGCAGGGGGCGCTACGAGCAGTACTTC
j_call: TRBJ2-7
clone_size: .
v_call: TRBV6-4
d_call: .

cdr3_aa: CASSRPTGTNTEAFF
cdr3_nt: TGCGCCAGCAGCCGCCCGACAGGGACGAACACTGAAGCTTTCTTT
j_call: TRBJ1-1
clone_size: few
v_call: TRBV4-1
d_call: TRBD1

cdr3_aa: CASSYSTGQTYEQYF
cdr3_nt: TGTGCCAGCAGTTACTCGACAGGGCAAACCTACGAGCAGTACTTC
j_call: TRBJ2-7
clone_size: few
v_call: TRBV6-5
d_call: TRBD1

cdr3_aa: CASSLRWDRGGYTF
cdr3_nt: TGTGCCAGCAGCTTGAGGTGGGACAGGGGTGGCTACACCTTC
j_call: TRBJ1-2
clone_size: .
v_call: TRBV5-4
d_call: TRBD1

cdr3_aa: CASSSTGDIQYF
cdr3_nt: TGCGCCAGCAGCTCGACTGGTGACATTCAGTACTTC
j_call: TRBJ2-4
clone_size: .
v_call: TRBV5-1
d_call: .

cdr3_aa: CASTGQNYGYTF
cdr3_nt: TGTGCCAGCACGGGACAAAACTATGGCTACACCTTC
j_call: TRBJ1-2
clone_size: few
v_call: TRBV2
d_call: .

cdr3_aa: CASSTSLGGAGRGYTF
cdr3_nt: TGTGCCAGTAGTACCAGCTTAGGGGGCGCGGGTCGTGGCTACACCTTC
j_call: TRBJ1-2
clone_size: .
v_call: TRBV19
d_call: TRBD1

cdr3_aa: CASSDGDSGSDGYTF
cdr3_nt: TGTGCCAGCAGTGATGGGGACTCGGGGAGTGATGGCTACACCTTC
j_call: TRBJ1-2
clone_size: once
v_call: TRBV6-1
d_call: .

cdr3_aa: CASSNRGVNEKLFF
cdr3_nt: TGTGCCAGCTCTAACAGGGGAGTTAATGAAAAACTGTTTTTT
j_call: TRBJ1-4
clone_size: .
v_call: TRBV18
d_call: TRBD1

cdr3_aa: CASSLERFEGTEAFF
cdr3_nt: TGTGCCAGCAGCTTAGAGAGGTTTGAGGGCACTGAAGCTTTCTTT
j_call: TRBJ1-1
clone_size: .
v_call: TRBV7-2
d_call: .

cdr3_aa: CASSFGGEIPYEQYF
cdr3_nt: TGTGCCAGCAGCTTCGGGGGAGAAATCCCCTACGAGCAGTACTTC
j_call: TRBJ2-7
clone_size: .
v_call: TRBV13
d_call: .

cdr3_aa: CASSRTGIGSPLHF
cdr3_nt: TGTGCCAGCAGTAGGACAGGGATCGGCTCACCCCTCCACTTT
j_call: TRBJ1-6
clone_size: .
v_call: TRBV6-6
d_call: TRBD1

cdr3_aa: CASRGRINEKLFF
cdr3_nt: TGTGCCAGCAGGGGCAGAATTAATGAAAAACTGTTTTTT
j_call: TRBJ1-4
clone_size: few
v_call: TRBV6-6
d_call: .

cdr3_aa: CAKYPLTGDYEQYF
cdr3_nt: TGTGCCAAGTACCCGTTAACAGGGGACTACGAGCAGTACTTC
j_call: TRBJ2-7
clone_size: few
v_call: TRBV2
d_call: TRBD1

cdr3_aa: CASSSSGTQETQYF
cdr3_nt: TGTGCCAGCAGCTCTAGCGGCACCCAAGAGACCCAGTACTTC
j_call: TRBJ2-5
clone_size: .
v_call: TRBV2
d_call: TRBD2

cdr3_aa: CAWSVPGHYSNQPQHF
cdr3_nt: TGTGCCTGGAGTGTCCCGGGACACTATAGCAATCAGCCCCAGCATTTT
j_call: TRBJ1-5
clone_size: .
v_call: TRBV30
d_call: .

cdr3_aa: CAWSGGSYEQYF
cdr3_nt: TGTGCCTGGAGTGGAGGGTCCTACGAGCAGTACTTC
j_call: TRBJ2-7
clone_size: .
v_call: TRBV30
d_call: .

cdr3_aa: CAISESSGANTEAFF
cdr3_nt: TGTGCCATCAGTGAGTCGAGCGGGGCAAACACTGAAGCTTTCTTT
j_call: TRBJ1-1
clone_size: .
v_call: TRBV10-3
d_call: .

cdr3_aa: CASRGGTSGGNEQFF
cdr3_nt: TGCGCCAGCAGGGGGGGGACTAGCGGGGGCAATGAGCAGTTCTTC
j_call: TRBJ2-1
clone_size: .
v_call: TRBV10-2
d_call: TRBD2

cdr3_aa: CASSRAGTAQEPLHF
cdr3_nt: TGCGCCAGCAGCCGGGCGGGCACAGCTCAAGAACCCCTCCACTTT
j_call: TRBJ1-6
clone_size: .
v_call: TRBV5-1
d_call: .

cdr3_aa: CASSQQTGAGANVLTF
cdr3_nt: TGTGCCAGCAGCCAACAAACGGGGGCTGGGGCCAACGTCCTGACTTTC
j_call: TRBJ2-6
clone_size: once
v_call: TRBV7-2
d_call: .

cdr3_aa: CASSSYRVSGELFF
cdr3_nt: TGCGCCAGCAGCTCCTACAGGGTGTCCGGGGAGCTGTTTTTT
j_call: TRBJ2-2
clone_size: .
v_call: TRBV5-1
d_call: .